This T cell receptor beta chain appears in the sequencing data of a study of T cells in Graves' hyperthyroidism and ophthalmopathy (dated by TCRdb to the late 2010s). Study-level background: Peripheral blood was collected at initial diagnosis, before any treatment. To identify TCR V-J signatures that set the groups apart, the researchers used a discovery cohort of more than 95 patients, made up of 40 to 45 with Graves' ophthalmopathy and some 56 with stable Graves' hyperthyroidism. Whether ophthalmopathy could be predicted prospectively was tested in an independent validation cohort made up of 18 to 20 hyperthyroidism patients plus 17 patients who later progressed to ophthalmopathy. The 90 or so discovery patients were randomly split 7:3 into training and test sets. In addition, the study compared T-cell repertoires in thyroid tissue and in blood from over 5 Graves' hyperthyroidism patients. Once sampling was done, hyperthyroidism patients were given methimazole at a starting dose of 30 mg daily, whereas ophthalmopathy patients were given high-dose intravenous methylprednisolone. The paper describes TCR Vbeta CDR3 sequencing of more than 120 peripheral blood samples, made up of some 42 ophthalmopathy patients, approximately 76 hyperthyroidism patients and around 17 progressor patients. The research as a whole found: Most expanded thyroid clonotypes (frequency above 0.001) were also detected in blood, a finding suggesting that blood repertoires may reflect thyroid immune responses. In validation, the model predicted progression to ophthalmopathy a median of roughly 6.5 months before onset, with about 71% sensitivity and around 76% specificity. No statistical method was used to set the sample size in advance, and investigators knew the group allocation. Ophthalmopathy was separated from stable hyperthyroidism by a 13 V-J signature model, with just over 85% sensitivity and about 81% specificity obtained in cross-validation and 80%/75% obtained in testing.

The TCR beta CDR3 regions were amplified from the RNA transcripts. The TCR CDR3 was subjected to a first round of RT-PCR using the HTBI primer set and the Qiagen OneStep RT-PCR kit. The libraries were constructed in a second round of multiplex PCR and then size-selected and purified. The libraries were sequenced on an Illumina HiSeq2000 using paired-end 100 bp reads. Concerning the study's data processing: Raw data were processed with SOAPnuke, discarding reads with adapters, uncalled bases, mean Phred below 15, or no exact constant-primer or identifier match. High-quality paired reads were merged using COPE v1.2.5, and each unique nucleotide sequence was defined as a clonotype. MiTCR v1.1 was used to align the clonotypes against IMGT TRBV, TRBD and TRBJ reference segments. The analysis included only V-J combinations with a frequency above 0.0001, which together covered about 99% of the repertoires. The TCS score was defined as the ratio of F50 (clonal expansion) to E x V (chaos), calculated using BLOSUM62-based TCRdist between CDR3 peptides within each V-J. Welch's t-statistics and random forest reduced approximately 520 V-J features to roughly 13, which were used in a naive Bayes classifier (R e1071). Starting from the raw public reads, TCRdb applied fastp trimming at Q25, assembled clones with MiXCR and retained in-frame beta chains. Identical CDR3 protein sequences are pooled into one entry, listed with their most common genes and DNA. The V and J calls and clone size come from TCRdb's table, not from the authors' own analysis. In all, the sample holds roughly 740,000 distinct CDR3 sequences, and around 15% of those were seen once. In total, the top ten clones hold under 8.5% of the sample.

A patient counted as having stable Graves' hyperthyroidism if no progression to ophthalmopathy occurred over 18 months of follow-up. Hyperthyroidism patients were newly diagnosed, with disease duration under 2 months, and aged 18 to 65 years. The study excluded patients with uncontrolled infections, other autoimmune diseases, pregnancy or lactation. Diagnoses relied on clinical symptoms, serum thyroxine and TRAb, thyroid ultrasound and orbital computed tomography. PBMCs were separated from approximately 10 ml of fresh peripheral blood using Ficoll-Paque density gradient centrifugation. Trizol reagent was used to extract total RNA, and RNA quality was then checked on an Agilent 2100 Bioanalyzer. A remark on this clonotype: Its antigen is not yet known. Base quality data are lacking; no much larger clone is found one base away.

The sample consisted of blood. This receptor was identified in a man aged 18 to 35 with Graves' hyperthyroidism.

The DNA sequence follows: TGTGCCGCAGGCAATAACTATGGCTACACCTTC. Its product reads: CAAGNNYGYTF. In this chain, TRBV7-9 is recombined with TRBJ1-2, with the D segment identity uncertain. V lost 11 bases and J lost 1 base; the stretch between them is 8 bases long. The germline V gene (reference sequence) specifies SEHNR as CDR1 and FQNEAQ as CDR2. The CDR3 runs 11 amino acids, cysteine and phenylalanine included. CDR3 DNA is the only sequence kept; it has 33 bases, read in frame from the first base.